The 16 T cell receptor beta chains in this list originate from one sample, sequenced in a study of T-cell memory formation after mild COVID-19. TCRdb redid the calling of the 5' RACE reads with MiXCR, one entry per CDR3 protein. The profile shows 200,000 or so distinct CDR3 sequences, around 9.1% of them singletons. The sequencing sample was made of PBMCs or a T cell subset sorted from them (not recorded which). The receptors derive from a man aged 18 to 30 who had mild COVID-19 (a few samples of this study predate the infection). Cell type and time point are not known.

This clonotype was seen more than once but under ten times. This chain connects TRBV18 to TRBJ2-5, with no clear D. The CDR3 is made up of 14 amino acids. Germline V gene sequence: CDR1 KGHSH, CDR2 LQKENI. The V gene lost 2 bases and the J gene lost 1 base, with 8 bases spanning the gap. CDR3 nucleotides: TGTGCCAGCTCACCAGGCGCGGCCCAAGAGACCCAGTACTTC. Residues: CASSPGAAQETQYF.

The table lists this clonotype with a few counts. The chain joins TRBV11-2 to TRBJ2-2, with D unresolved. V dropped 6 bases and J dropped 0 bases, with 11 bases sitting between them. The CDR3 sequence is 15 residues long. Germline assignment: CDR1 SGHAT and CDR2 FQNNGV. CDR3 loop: CASRRPGTNTGELFF. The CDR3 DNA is TGTGCCAGCAGACGGCCTGGGACGAACACCGGGGAGCTGTTTTTT.

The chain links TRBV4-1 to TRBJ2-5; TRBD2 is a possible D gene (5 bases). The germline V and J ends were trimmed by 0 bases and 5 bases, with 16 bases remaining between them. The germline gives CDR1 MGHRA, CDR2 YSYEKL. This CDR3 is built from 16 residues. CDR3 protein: CASSQDLVGSEETQYF. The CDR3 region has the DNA TGCGCCAGCAGCCAAGATTTGGTCGGTAGCGAGGAGACCCAGTACTTC.

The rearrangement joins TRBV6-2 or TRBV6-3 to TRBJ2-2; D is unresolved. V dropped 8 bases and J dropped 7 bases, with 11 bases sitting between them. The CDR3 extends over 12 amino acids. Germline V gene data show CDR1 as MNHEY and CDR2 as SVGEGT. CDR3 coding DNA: TGTGCCAGCGGCAATAATTACGGGGAGCTGTTTTTT. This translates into CASGNNYGELFF.

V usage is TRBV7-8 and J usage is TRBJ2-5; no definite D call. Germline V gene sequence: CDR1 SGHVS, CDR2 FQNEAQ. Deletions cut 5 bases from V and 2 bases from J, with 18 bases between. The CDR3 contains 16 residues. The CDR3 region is CASSLRWAGEQETQYF. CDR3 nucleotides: TGTGCCAGCAGCCTACGGTGGGCAGGAGAACAAGAGACCCAGTACTTC.

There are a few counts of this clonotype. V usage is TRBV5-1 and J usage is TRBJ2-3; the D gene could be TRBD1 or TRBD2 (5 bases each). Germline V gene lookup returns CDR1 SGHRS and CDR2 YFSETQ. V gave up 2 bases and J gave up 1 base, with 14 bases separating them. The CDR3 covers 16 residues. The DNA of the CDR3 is TGCGCCAGCAGCTTTACCCGGGGCGGAGGCACAGATACGCAGTATTTT. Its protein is CASSFTRGGGTDTQYF.

As DNA, the CDR3 is TGTGCCAGTAGTATAAGGGGAGCCGGTACCGGGGAGCTGTTTTTT. Translated: CASSIRGAGTGELFF. This chain uses TRBV19 with TRBJ2-2, with D possibly called TRBD1 or TRBD2 (5 bases each). Germline V gene lookup returns CDR1 LNHDA and CDR2 SQIVND (reference sequence). The V end lost 2 bases, the J end lost 5 bases, and 12 bases lay between the germline ends. There are 15 residues in the CDR3.

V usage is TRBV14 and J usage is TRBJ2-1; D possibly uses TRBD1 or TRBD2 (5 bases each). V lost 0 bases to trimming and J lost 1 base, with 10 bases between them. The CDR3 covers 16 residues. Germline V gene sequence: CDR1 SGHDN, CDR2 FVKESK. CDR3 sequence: CASSQDRGVSYNEQFF. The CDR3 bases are TGTGCCAGCAGCCAAGATAGAGGGGTGTCCTACAATGAGCAGTTCTTC.

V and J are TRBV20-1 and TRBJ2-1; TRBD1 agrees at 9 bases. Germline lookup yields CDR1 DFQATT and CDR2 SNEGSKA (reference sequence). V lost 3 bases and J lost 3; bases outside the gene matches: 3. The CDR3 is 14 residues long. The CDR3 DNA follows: TGCAGTGCTAGGGTGACAGGGGGCTACAATGAGCAGTTCTTC. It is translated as CSARVTGGYNEQFF.

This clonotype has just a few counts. The CDR3 nucleotides are TGTGCCAGCACCCCGTGGCGGGGGGAGCAAAACAATGAGCAGTTCTTC. Residues: CASTPWRGEQNNEQFF. The chain combines TRBV7-2 with TRBJ2-1, with 8 bases matching TRBD2. There are 16 residues in the CDR3. V was pared by 7 bases and J by 5 bases, with 13 bases of the junction left unmatched. The germline gives CDR1 SGHTA, CDR2 FQGNSA.

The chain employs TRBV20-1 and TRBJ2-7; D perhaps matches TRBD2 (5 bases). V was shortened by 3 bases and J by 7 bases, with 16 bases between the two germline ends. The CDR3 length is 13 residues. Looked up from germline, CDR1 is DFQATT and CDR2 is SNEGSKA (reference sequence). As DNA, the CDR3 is TGCAGTGCTAGGGCCCCGGGGATTGGGGAGCAGTACTTC. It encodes CSARAPGIGEQYF.

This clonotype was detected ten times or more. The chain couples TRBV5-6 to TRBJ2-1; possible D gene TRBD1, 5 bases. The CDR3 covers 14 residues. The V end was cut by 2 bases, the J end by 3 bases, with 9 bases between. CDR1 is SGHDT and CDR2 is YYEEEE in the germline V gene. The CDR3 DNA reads TGTGCCAGCAGCTTCCCAGGGCACTACAATGAGCAGTTCTTC. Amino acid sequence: CASSFPGHYNEQFF.

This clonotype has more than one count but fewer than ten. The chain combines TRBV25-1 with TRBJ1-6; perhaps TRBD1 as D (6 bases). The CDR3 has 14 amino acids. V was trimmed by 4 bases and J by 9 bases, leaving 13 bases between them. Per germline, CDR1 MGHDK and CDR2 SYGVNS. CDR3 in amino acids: CASSGRTDLSPLHF. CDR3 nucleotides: TGTGCCAGCAGTGGGAGGACAGACCTTTCACCCCTCCACTTT. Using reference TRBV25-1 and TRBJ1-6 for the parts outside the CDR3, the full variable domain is EADIYQTPRYLVIGTGKKITLECSQTMGHDKMYWYQQDPGMELHLIHYSYGVNSTEKGDLSSESTVSRIRTEHFPLTLESARPSHTSQYLCASSGRTDLSPLHFGNGTRLTVT.

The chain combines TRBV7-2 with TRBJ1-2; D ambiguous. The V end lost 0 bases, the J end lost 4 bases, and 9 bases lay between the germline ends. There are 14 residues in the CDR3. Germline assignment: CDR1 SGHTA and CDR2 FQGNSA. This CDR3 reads CASSLALRGYGYTF. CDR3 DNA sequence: TGTGCCAGCAGCTTAGCTCTTCGCGGCTATGGCTACACCTTC.

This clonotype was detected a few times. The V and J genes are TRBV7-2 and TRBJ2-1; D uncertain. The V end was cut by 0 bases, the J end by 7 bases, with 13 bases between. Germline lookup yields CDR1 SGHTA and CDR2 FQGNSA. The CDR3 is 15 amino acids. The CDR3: CASSLAQNSRNEQFF. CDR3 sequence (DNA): TGTGCCAGCAGCTTAGCGCAGAATAGCAGGAATGAGCAGTTCTTC. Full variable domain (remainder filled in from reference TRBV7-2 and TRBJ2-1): GAGVSQSPSNKVTEKGKDVELRCDPISGHTALYWYRQSLGQGLEFLIYFQGNSAPDKSGLPSDRFSAERTGGSVSTLTIQRTQQEDSAVYLCASSLAQNSRNEQFFGPGTRLTVL.

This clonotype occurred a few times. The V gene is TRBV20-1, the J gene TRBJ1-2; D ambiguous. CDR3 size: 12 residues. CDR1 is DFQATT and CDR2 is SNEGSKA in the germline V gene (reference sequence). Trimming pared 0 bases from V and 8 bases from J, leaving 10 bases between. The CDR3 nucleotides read TGCAGTGCTAGAGATCTTGGGGTAGGCTACACCTTC. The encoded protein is CSARDLGVGYTF.